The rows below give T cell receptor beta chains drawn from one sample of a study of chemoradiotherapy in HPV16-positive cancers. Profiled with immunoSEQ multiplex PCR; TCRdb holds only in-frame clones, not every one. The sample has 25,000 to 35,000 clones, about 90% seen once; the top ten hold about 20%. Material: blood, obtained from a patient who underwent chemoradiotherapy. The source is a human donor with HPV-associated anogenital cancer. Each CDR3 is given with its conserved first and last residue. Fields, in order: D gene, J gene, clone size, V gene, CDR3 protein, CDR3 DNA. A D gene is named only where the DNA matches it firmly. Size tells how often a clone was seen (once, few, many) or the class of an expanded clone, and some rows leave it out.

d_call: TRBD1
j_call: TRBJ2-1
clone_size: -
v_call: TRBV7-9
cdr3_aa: CASSLISRDREFF
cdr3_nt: TGTGCCAGCAGCTTAATCTCGAGGGACAGAGAGTTCTTC

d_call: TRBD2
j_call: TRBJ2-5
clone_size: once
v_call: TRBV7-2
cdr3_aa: CASSPALRSGSSETQYF
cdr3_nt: TGTGCCAGCAGCCCCGCCCTTCGAAGCGGGAGTTCAGAGACCCAGTACTTC

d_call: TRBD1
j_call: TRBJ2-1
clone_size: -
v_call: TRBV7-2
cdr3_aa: CASSLGQYNEQFF
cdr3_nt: TGTGCCAGCAGCTTGGGACAGTACAATGAGCAGTTCTTC

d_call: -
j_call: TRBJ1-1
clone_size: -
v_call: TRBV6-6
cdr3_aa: CASSYPGRNTEAFF
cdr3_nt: TGTGCCAGCAGTTACCCGGGACGGAACACTGAAGCTTTCTTT

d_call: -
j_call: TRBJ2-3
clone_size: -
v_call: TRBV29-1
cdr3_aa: CSVEDQRGQYF
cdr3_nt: TGCAGCGTTGAAGATCAACGGGGGCAGTATTTT

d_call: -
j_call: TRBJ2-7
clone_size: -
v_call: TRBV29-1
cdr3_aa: CSVGQGYYEQYF
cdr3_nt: TGCAGCGTTGGTCAGGGGTACTACGAGCAGTACTTC

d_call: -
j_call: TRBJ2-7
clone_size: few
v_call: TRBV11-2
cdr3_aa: CASSSQVAGEQYF
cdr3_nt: TGTGCCAGCAGCTCACAGGTGGCGGGCGAGCAGTACTTC

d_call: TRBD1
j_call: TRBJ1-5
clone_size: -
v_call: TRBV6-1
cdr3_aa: CASAGQGNQPQHF
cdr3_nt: TGTGCCAGCGCGGGACAGGGCAATCAGCCCCAGCATTTT

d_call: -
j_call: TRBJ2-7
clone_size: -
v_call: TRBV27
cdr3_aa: CASSLSNPGEATYEQYF
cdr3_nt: TGTGCCAGCAGTTTATCCAACCCAGGGGAAGCCACCTACGAGCAGTACTTC

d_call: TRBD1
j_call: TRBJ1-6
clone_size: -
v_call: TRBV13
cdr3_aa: CASSWTTGKSYNSPLHF
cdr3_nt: TGTGCCAGCAGTTGGACGACAGGGAAATCCTATAATTCACCCCTCCACTTT